The 3 T cell receptor beta chains below all came from one sample that was sequenced in a study of blood T cell repertoires in COVID-19. Sequenced by immunoSEQ multiplex PCR; TCRdb stores in-frame clones only, minus some. The top ten hold around 6.8% of the sample, which has roughly 230,000 clones, approximately 80% seen once. Sequences were obtained from peripheral blood. The receptor set was obtained from a woman aged 45 to 65 with acute or convalescent COVID-19.

The chain combines TRBV6-6 with TRBJ1-1; 7 bases match TRBD1. V lost 8 bases and J lost 2; bases outside the gene matches: 5. Germline V gives CDR1 MNHNY, CDR2 SVGAGI (reference sequence). This CDR3 is 13 amino acids long. The CDR3 spells CASHTGDNTEAFF. CDR3 sequence (DNA): TGTGCCAGCCATACAGGGGATAACACTGAAGCTTTCTTT.

This chain links TRBV6-5 with TRBJ2-5; tentatively, D is TRBD1 (6 bases). Germline-derived CDR1 and CDR2 are MNHEY and SVGAGI. The CDR3 is 12 residues long. Trimming took 8 bases from V and 1 from J, leaving 8 bases between them. The CDR3 coding sequence is TGTGCCAGCCGGACAGTCCAAGAGACCCAGTACTTC. Translated: CASRTVQETQYF.

The V gene is TRBV27, the J gene TRBJ2-1, with D maybe TRBD2 (6 bases). This CDR3 comprises 14 residues. Germline values: CDR1 MNHEY, CDR2 SMNVEV (reference sequence). Trimming left V 5 bases short and J 8 bases short, with 16 bases between. The CDR3 coding sequence is TGTGCCAGCAGTCCCCGACTAGGTTCGGATGAGCAGTTCTTC. It yields the protein CASSPRLGSDEQFF.